Listed below are T cell receptor beta chains from one sample, sequenced in a study of T cells in localized non-small cell lung cancer. TCRdb's table, derived via immunoSEQ multiplex PCR, lists solely in-frame clones and lacks some. The sample lists some 33,000 clones; approximately 91% were seen once. Sample: PBMCs, taken before any cancer treatment. These receptors originate from a man aged 40 to 69 with stage II lung adenocarcinoma. The CDR3 runs from the conserved cysteine through the conserved F or W. A D gene is named only where the DNA matches it firmly. Not every row has a clone size; where given, it reads once, few, many or a size class.

V,size,D,J,CDR3,DNA
TRBV30,NA,TRBD2,TRBJ2-1,CAWNGRSSYNEQFF,TGTGCCTGGAACGGGAGGAGCTCCTACAATGAGCAGTTCTTC
TRBV5-1,NA,TRBD1,TRBJ1-2,CASRAAHGQGGYTF,TGCGCCAGCAGAGCGGCTCATGGACAGGGTGGCTACACCTTC
TRBV28,NA,TRBD2,TRBJ2-7,CASSPGGPYEQYF,TGTGCCAGCAGCCCGGGGGGGCCCTACGAGCAGTACTTC
TRBV11-1,NA,NA,TRBJ1-2,CASSPFRQRANYGYTF,TGTGCCAGCAGCCCCTTCCGACAGAGAGCTAACTATGGCTACACCTTC
TRBV6-5,NA,TRBD1,TRBJ1-2,CASRQTGTGLGYTF,TGTGCCAGCAGGCAAACCGGGACAGGTTTAGGCTACACCTTC
TRBV15,NA,NA,TRBJ2-1,CATSPGGYNEQFF,TGTGCCACCAGCCCCGGGGGATACAATGAGCAGTTCTTC
TRBV2,NA,NA,TRBJ1-6,CASSEEISLHF,TGTGCCAGCAGTGAAGAGATTTCCCTCCACTTT
TRBV15,NA,NA,TRBJ1-2,CAASRALRLEEGYTF,TGTGCCGCCAGCAGAGCCCTCCGCCTGGAAGAGGGCTACACCTTC
TRBV10-3,NA,NA,TRBJ1-1,CAIKGDIEGTEAFF,TGTGCCATCAAAGGGGACATTGAAGGCACTGAAGCTTTCTTT
TRBV5-6,NA,TRBD2,TRBJ2-1,CASSFVGTSGIYNEQFF,TGTGCCAGCAGCTTCGTCGGGACTAGCGGCATATACAATGAGCAGTTCTTC
TRBV29-1,NA,NA,TRBJ2-1,CSAWDRVNEQFF,TGCAGCGCTTGGGACCGGGTAAATGAGCAGTTCTTC
TRBV19,NA,NA,TRBJ1-2,CASSRESSRDVGGYTF,TGTGCCAGTAGTAGGGAATCGAGCCGGGACGTCGGTGGGTACACCTTC
TRBV27,NA,TRBD1,TRBJ1-2,CASSLQNRGSYTF,TGTGCCAGCAGTTTACAAAACAGGGGCAGCTACACCTTC
TRBV5-4,NA,NA,TRBJ2-1,CASSPNGNEQFF,TGTGCCAGCAGCCCCAACGGCAATGAGCAGTTCTTC
TRBV30,NA,NA,TRBJ2-7,CAWSSAVLYEQYF,TGTGCCTGGAGCTCGGCGGTATTGTACGAGCAGTACTTC
TRBV5-6,NA,NA,TRBJ2-2,CASNPYGSANTGELFF,TGTGCCAGCAACCCATATGGGAGCGCGAACACCGGGGAGCTGTTTTTT
TRBV10-2,NA,TRBD1,TRBJ2-7,CASRTGHHSYEQYF,TGCGCCAGCCGGACAGGCCACCACTCCTACGAGCAGTACTTC
TRBV27,NA,TRBD1,TRBJ2-7,CASSDRDRGLSPHYQTVYEQYF,TGTGCCAGCAGCGACCGGGACAGGGGGCTTTCACCCCATTACCAAACGGTCTACGAGCAGTACTTC
TRBV4-3,NA,TRBD1,TRBJ2-7,CASSPQPGQGGVEQYF,TGCGCCAGCAGCCCCCAGCCGGGACAGGGGGGTGTCGAGCAGTACTTC
TRBV28,NA,NA,TRBJ2-5,CASSLFLGGQETQYF,TGTGCCAGCAGTTTATTCTTGGGCGGCCAAGAGACCCAGTACTTC
TRBV29-1,NA,NA,TRBJ1-1,CSVEAQTNTEAFF,TGCAGCGTTGAGGCACAAACGAACACTGAAGCTTTCTTT
TRBV9,NA,NA,TRBJ2-3,CASSVVEPPPDTQYF,TGTGCCAGCAGCGTAGTCGAACCCCCCCCAGATACGCAGTATTTT
TRBV21-1,NA,NA,TRBJ2-7,CASSKKVRLSRTGGLTYEQYF,TGTGCCAGCAGCAAAAAAGTCCGTCTGTCGAGGACAGGGGGCCTAACCTACGAGCAGTACTTC
TRBV19,NA,NA,TRBJ1-4,CASSIIKQEKLFF,TGTGCCAGTAGTATAATAAAACAAGAAAAACTGTTTTTT
TRBV4-1,NA,NA,TRBJ2-7,CASSQEDGRSPYEQYF,TGCGCCAGCAGCCAAGAGGATGGCCGAAGCCCCTACGAGCAGTACTTC
TRBV19,NA,NA,TRBJ2-2,CASSGPLLHTGELFF,TGTGCCAGTAGTGGGCCATTACTTCACACCGGGGAGCTGTTTTTT
TRBV29-1,NA,TRBD1,TRBJ1-2,CSVEEGQAYYGYTF,TGCAGCGTTGAAGAGGGACAGGCTTACTATGGCTACACCTTC
TRBV28,NA,TRBD1,TRBJ1-4,CASSLKGQGNEKLFF,TGTGCCAGCAGTTTAAAAGGACAGGGTAATGAAAAACTGTTTTTT
TRBV4-2,NA,NA,TRBJ2-7,CASSQEPGKEDEQYF,TGTGCCAGCAGCCAAGAACCCGGGAAAGAGGACGAGCAGTACTTC
TRBV28,NA,NA,TRBJ1-2,CASVTGGGDGYTF,TGTGCCAGCGTTACGGGGGGAGGGGATGGCTACACCTTC
TRBV27,NA,TRBD2,TRBJ2-7,CASSFGTSPIGSYEQYF,TGTGCCAGCAGTTTTGGGACTAGCCCCATTGGCTCCTACGAGCAGTACTTC
TRBV19,NA,NA,TRBJ1-3,CASSIKSGDSGNTIYF,TGTGCCAGTAGTATAAAGTCAGGGGACTCTGGAAACACCATATATTTT
TRBV27,NA,NA,TRBJ2-1,CASLRGNEQFF,TGTGCCAGCTTGCGAGGCAATGAGCAGTTCTTC
TRBV27,NA,NA,TRBJ1-2,CASSLLRGDYGYTF,TGTGCCAGCAGTTTATTAAGGGGGGACTATGGCTACACCTTC
TRBV5-4,NA,TRBD2,TRBJ2-2,CASSLERGRNTGELFF,TGTGCCAGCAGCTTAGAGCGGGGGAGGAACACCGGGGAGCTGTTTTTT
TRBV7-2,NA,NA,TRBJ1-5,CASSFKGEAQHF,TGTGCCAGCAGCTTCAAGGGGGAGGCCCAGCATTTT
TRBV7-2,NA,NA,TRBJ2-3,CASSYPGSTDTQYF,TGTGCCAGCAGCTACCCGGGTAGCACAGATACGCAGTATTTT
TRBV11-3,NA,NA,TRBJ1-1,CASSLWVGWGNTEAFF,TGTGCCAGCAGCTTATGGGTAGGGTGGGGGAACACTGAAGCTTTCTTT
TRBV6-5,NA,TRBD2,TRBJ2-7,CASSRGTSGYEQYF,TGTGCCAGCAGCCGGGGGACTAGCGGCTACGAGCAGTACTTC
TRBV11-1,once,TRBD1,TRBJ2-6,CASSSTGGNVLTF,TGTGCCAGCAGCTCGACAGGGGGGAACGTCCTGACTTTC
TRBV28,NA,TRBD1,TRBJ1-5,CASRGQGAVNQPQHF,TGTGCCAGCAGAGGACAGGGGGCCGTCAATCAGCCCCAGCATTTT
TRBV9,NA,TRBD2,TRBJ2-2,CASSVGGLANTGELFF,TGTGCCAGCAGCGTAGGCGGACTAGCCAACACCGGGGAGCTGTTTTTT
TRBV28,NA,NA,TRBJ2-7,CASKDPESYEQYF,TGTGCCAGCAAGGACCCGGAGAGCTACGAGCAGTACTTC
TRBV27,NA,TRBD1,TRBJ1-2,CASSFAGGGYTF,TGTGCCAGCAGTTTTGCAGGGGGTGGCTACACCTTC
TRBV6-5,NA,NA,TRBJ1-1,CASSSGLQNTEAFF,TGTGCCAGCTCCTCGGGGCTCCAGAACACTGAAGCTTTCTTT
TRBV11-1,once,NA,TRBJ1-1,CASSLEPPRGNTEAFF,TGTGCCAGCAGCTTAGAGCCTCCAAGGGGGAACACTGAAGCTTTCTTT
TRBV7-2,few,NA,TRBJ1-2,CASSLVSDGNYGYTF,TGTGCCAGCAGCTTAGTGAGTGACGGGAACTATGGCTACACCTTC
TRBV4-1,few,TRBD2,TRBJ2-2,CASSQSGRNTGELFF,TGCGCCAGCAGCCAGAGCGGGAGAAACACCGGGGAGCTGTTTTTT
TRBV7-2,NA,NA,TRBJ2-5,CASSSDGPPETQYF,TGTGCCAGCAGCTCAGATGGGCCTCCCGAGACCCAGTACTTC
TRBV25-1,once,NA,TRBJ1-1,CASSEYGSRATEAFF,TGTGCCAGCAGTGAATACGGCAGTCGAGCGACTGAAGCTTTCTTT
TRBV11-2,NA,NA,TRBJ2-1,CASSFRMTSWSYNEQFF,TGTGCCAGCAGCTTCCGCATGACTAGTTGGTCCTACAATGAGCAGTTCTTC
TRBV7-8,NA,NA,TRBJ2-1,CASSLLLSGSYNEQFF,TGTGCCAGCAGCTTATTACTATCAGGCTCCTACAATGAGCAGTTCTTC
TRBV11-1,NA,TRBD2,TRBJ2-1,CASSPDGRGAAYNNEQFF,TGTGCCAGCAGCCCGGATGGGAGGGGAGCGGCATATAACAATGAGCAGTTCTTC
TRBV6-1,once,TRBD1,TRBJ1-5,CASSEGQGIQPQHF,TGTGCCAGCAGTGAGGGACAGGGTATTCAGCCCCAGCATTTT
TRBV13,large,NA,TRBJ2-7,CASSLNYEQYF,TGTGCCAGCAGCTTAAACTACGAGCAGTACTTC
TRBV27,NA,NA,TRBJ1-4,CASSRLGEDEKLFF,TGTGCCAGCTCTCGTTTGGGGGAGGATGAAAAACTGTTTTTT
TRBV7-2,NA,TRBD2,TRBJ2-5,CASSSREYETQYF,TGTGCCAGCAGCTCGCGGGAGTATGAGACCCAGTACTTC
TRBV27,few,NA,TRBJ2-7,CASLGWGSYEQYF,TGTGCCAGCCTCGGTTGGGGTTCCTACGAGCAGTACTTC
TRBV7-9,NA,NA,TRBJ2-6,CASSLKGTGANVLTF,TGTGCCAGCAGCTTAAAGGGAACTGGGGCCAACGTCCTGACTTTC